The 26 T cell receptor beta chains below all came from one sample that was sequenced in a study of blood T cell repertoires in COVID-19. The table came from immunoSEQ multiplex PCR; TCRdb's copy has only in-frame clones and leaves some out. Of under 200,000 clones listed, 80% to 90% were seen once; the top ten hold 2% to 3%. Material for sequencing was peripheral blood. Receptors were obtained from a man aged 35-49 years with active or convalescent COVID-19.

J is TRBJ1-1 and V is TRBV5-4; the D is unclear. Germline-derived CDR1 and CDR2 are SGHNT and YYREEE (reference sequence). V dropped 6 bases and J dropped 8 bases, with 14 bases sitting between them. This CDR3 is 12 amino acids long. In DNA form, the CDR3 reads TGTGCCAGCAACCACCCCAGACAAGAAGCTTTCTTT. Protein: CASNHPRQEAFF.

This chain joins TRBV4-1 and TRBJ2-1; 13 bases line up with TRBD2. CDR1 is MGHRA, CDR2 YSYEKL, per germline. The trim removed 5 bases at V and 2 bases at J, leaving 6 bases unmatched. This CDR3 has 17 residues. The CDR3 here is CASSAQTSGGAYNEQFF. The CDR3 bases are TGCGCCAGCAGCGCTCAAACTAGCGGGGGGGCCTACAATGAGCAGTTCTTC.

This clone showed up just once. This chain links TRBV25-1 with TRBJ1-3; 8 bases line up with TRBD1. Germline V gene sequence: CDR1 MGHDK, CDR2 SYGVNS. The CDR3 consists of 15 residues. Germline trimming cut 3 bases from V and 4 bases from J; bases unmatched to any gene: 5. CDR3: CASSDGTGLGNTIYF. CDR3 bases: TGTGCCAGCAGTGACGGGACAGGATTAGGAAACACCATATATTTT. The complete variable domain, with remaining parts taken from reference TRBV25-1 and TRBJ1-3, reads EADIYQTPRYLVIGTGKKITLECSQTMGHDKMYWYQQDPGMELHLIHYSYGVNSTEKGDLSSESTVSRIRTEHFPLTLESARPSHTSQYLCASSDGTGLGNTIYFGEGSWLTVV.

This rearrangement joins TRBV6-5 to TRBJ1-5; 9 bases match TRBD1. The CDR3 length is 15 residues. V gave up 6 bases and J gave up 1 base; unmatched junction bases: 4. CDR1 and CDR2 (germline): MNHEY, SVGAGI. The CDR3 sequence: CASRADRGSNQPQHF. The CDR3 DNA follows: TGTGCCAGCAGAGCAGACAGGGGGAGCAATCAGCCCCAGCATTTT.

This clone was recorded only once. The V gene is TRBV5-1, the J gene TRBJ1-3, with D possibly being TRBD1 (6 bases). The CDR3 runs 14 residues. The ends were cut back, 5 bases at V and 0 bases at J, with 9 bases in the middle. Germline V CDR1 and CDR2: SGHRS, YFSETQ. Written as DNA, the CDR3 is TGCGCCAGCAGAGGGACAAACTCTGGAAACACCATATATTTT. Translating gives CASRGTNSGNTIYF.

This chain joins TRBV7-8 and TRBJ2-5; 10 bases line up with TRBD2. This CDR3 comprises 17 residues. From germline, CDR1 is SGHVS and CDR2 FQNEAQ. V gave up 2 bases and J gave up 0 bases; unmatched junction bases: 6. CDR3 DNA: TGTGCCAGCAGCTTAAGGAGAGCGGGGGGGTACCAAGAGACCCAGTACTTC. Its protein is CASSLRRAGGYQETQYF. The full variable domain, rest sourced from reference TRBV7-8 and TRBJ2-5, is GAGVSQSPRYKVAKRGQDVALRCDPISGHVSLFWYQQALGQGPEFLTYFQNEAQLDKSGLPSDRFFAERPEGSVSTLKIQRTQQEDSAVYLCASSLRRAGGYQETQYFGPGTRLLVL.

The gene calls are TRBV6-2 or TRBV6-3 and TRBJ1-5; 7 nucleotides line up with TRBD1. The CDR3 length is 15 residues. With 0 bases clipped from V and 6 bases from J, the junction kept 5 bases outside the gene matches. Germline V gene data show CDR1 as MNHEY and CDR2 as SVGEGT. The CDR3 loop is CASSYSRAGGQPQHF. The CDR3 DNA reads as TGTGCCAGCAGTTACTCGAGGGCAGGGGGTCAGCCCCAGCATTTT.

CDR3 in amino acids: CASRPQRGGHNEQFF. DNA of the CDR3: TGTGCCAGCAGGCCCCAGCGGGGGGGACACAATGAGCAGTTCTTC. The V call is TRBV28, the J call TRBJ2-1; the match to TRBD2 covers 10 bases. CDR3 length: 15 amino acids. CDR1 is MDHEN and CDR2 is SYDVKM in the germline V gene. V lost 6 bases to trimming and J lost 5 bases; unmatched junction nucleotides: 7.

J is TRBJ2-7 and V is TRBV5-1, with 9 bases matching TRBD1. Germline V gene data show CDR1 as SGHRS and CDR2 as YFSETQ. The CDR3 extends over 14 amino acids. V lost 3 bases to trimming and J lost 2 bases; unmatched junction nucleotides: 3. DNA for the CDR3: TGCGCCAGCAGCTGGACAGGGGAAACCTACGAGCAGTACTTC. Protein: CASSWTGETYEQYF.

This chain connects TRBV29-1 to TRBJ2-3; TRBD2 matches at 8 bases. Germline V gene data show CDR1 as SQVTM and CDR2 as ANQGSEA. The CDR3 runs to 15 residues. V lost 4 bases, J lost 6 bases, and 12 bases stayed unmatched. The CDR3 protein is CSVGIRRGAGDTQYF. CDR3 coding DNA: TGCAGCGTTGGAATTAGGCGGGGGGCTGGTGATACGCAGTATTTT.

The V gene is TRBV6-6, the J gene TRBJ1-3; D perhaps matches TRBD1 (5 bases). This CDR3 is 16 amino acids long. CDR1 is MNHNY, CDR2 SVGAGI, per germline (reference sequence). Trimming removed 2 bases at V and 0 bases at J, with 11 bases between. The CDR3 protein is CASSYDLRASGNTIYF. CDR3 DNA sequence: TGTGCCAGCAGTTACGACCTCAGGGCCTCTGGAAACACCATATATTTT.

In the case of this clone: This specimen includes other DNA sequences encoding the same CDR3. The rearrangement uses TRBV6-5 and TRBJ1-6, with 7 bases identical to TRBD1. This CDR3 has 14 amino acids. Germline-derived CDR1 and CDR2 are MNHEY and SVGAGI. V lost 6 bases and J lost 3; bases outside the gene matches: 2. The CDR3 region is CASSRDSYNSPLHF. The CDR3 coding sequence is TGTGCCAGCAGCAGGGACAGCTATAATTCACCCCTCCACTTT.

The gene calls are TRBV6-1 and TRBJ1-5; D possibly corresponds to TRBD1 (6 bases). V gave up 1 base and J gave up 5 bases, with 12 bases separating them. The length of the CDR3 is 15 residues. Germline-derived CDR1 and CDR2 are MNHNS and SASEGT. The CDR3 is CASSEGGRGDQPQHF. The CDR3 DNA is TGTGCCAGCAGTGAAGGCGGCAGGGGAGATCAGCCCCAGCATTTT.

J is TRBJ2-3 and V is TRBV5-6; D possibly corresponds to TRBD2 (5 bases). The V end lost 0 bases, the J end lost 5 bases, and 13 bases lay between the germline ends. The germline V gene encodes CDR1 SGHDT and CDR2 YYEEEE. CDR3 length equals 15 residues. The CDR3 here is CASSLDVRAGDTQYF. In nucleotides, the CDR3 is TGTGCCAGCAGCTTGGATGTGCGGGCGGGAGATACGCAGTATTTT.

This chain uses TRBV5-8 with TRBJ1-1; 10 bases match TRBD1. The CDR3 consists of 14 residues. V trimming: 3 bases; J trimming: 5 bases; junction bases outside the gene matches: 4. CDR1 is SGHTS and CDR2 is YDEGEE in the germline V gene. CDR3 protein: CASSSDRGRTEAFF. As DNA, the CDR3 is TGTGCCAGCAGCTCTGACAGGGGGCGGACTGAAGCTTTCTTT.

CDR3 protein: CASSLVGAPNEKLFF. The DNA of the CDR3 is TGCGCCAGCAGCTTGGTGGGGGCACCTAATGAAAAACTGTTTTTT. The rearrangement joins TRBV5-1 to TRBJ1-4, with a weak D call TRBD1 (6 bases). From germline, CDR1 is SGHRS and CDR2 YFSETQ. V gave up 0 bases and J gave up 3 bases, with 9 bases separating them. CDR3 length: 15 amino acids.

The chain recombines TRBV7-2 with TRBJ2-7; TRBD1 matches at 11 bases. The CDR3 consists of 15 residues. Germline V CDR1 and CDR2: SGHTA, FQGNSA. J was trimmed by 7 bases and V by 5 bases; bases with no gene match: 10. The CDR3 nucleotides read TGTGCCAGCAGCCCTGGACAGGGGGCGTATGAAGAGCAGTACTTC. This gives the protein CASSPGQGAYEEQYF.

The CDR3 spells CASSIEGGRDSPLHF. The CDR3, as DNA: TGTGCCAGTAGTATTGAAGGAGGGCGGGATTCACCCCTCCACTTT. The chain uses TRBV19 and TRBJ1-6; D not certain. The CDR3 is 15 amino acids. V was pared by 3 bases and J by 8 bases, with 14 bases between. Per germline, CDR1 LNHDA and CDR2 SQIVND (reference sequence).

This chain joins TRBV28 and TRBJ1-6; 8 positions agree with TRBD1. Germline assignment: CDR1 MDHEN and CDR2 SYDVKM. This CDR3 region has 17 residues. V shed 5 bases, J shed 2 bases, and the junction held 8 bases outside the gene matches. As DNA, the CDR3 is TGTGCCAGCAGTCCGCGGGACAGGTTAACCTATAATTCACCCCTCCACTTT. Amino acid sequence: CASSPRDRLTYNSPLHF.

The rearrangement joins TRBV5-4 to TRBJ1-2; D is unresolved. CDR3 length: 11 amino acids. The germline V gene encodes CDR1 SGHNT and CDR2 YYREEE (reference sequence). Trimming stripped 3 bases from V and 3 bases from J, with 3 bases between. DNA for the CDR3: TGTGCCAGCAGCTCGGACTATGGCTACACCTTC. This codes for CASSSDYGYTF.

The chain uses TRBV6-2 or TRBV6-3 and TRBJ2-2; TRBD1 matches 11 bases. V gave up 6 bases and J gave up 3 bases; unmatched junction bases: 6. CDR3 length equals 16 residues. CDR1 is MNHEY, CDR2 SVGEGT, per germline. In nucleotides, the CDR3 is TGTGCCAGCAGCTTCCGGACAGGGGGCTACACCGGGGAGCTGTTTTTT. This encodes CASSFRTGGYTGELFF.

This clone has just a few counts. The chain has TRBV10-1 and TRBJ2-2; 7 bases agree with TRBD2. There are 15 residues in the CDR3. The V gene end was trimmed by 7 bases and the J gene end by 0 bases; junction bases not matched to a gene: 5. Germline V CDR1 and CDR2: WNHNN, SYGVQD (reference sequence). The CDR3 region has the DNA TGCGCCAGCACCCCCGGGGGGTCGAACACCGGGGAGCTGTTTTTT. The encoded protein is CASTPGGSNTGELFF.

CDR3 loop: CASSLTPSPNSPLHF. CDR3 nucleotide sequence: TGTGCCAGCAGCTTAACTCCAAGTCCCAATTCACCCCTCCACTTT. This chain links TRBV11-2 with TRBJ1-6, with D unclear. Germline V CDR1 and CDR2: SGHAT, FQNNGV. This CDR3 spans 15 amino acids. Trimming took off 2 bases at V and 7 bases at J, with 12 bases between the two ends. The full variable domain, completed using reference TRBV11-2 and TRBJ1-6, is EAGVAQSPRYKIIEKRQSVAFWCNPISGHATLYWYQQILGQGPKLLIQFQNNGVVDDSQLPKDRFSAERLKGVDSTLKIQPAKLEDSAVYLCASSLTPSPNSPLHFGNGTRLTVT.

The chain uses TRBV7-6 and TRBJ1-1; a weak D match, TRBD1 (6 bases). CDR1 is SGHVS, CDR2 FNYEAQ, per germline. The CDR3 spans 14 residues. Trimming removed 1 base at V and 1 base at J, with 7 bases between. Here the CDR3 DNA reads TGTGCCAGCAGCTTAGGGGGGCCGAACACTGAAGCTTTCTTT. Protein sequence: CASSLGGPNTEAFF.

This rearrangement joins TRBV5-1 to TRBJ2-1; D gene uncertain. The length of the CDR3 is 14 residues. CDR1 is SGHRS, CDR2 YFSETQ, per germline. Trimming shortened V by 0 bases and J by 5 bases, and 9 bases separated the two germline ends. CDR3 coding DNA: TGCGCCAGCAGCTTGGCCTTGTCGGACAATGAGCAGTTCTTC. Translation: CASSLALSDNEQFF. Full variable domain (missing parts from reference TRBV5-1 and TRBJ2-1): KAGVTQTPRYLIKTRGQQVTLSCSPISGHRSVSWYQQTPGQGLQFLFEYFSETQRNKGNFPGRFSGRQFSNSRSEMNVSTLELGDSALYLCASSLALSDNEQFFGPGTRLTVL.

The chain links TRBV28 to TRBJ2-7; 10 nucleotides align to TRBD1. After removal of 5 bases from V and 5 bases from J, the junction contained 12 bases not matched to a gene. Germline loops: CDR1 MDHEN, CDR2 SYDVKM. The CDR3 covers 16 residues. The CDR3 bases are TGTGCCAGCAGTACCCCCGGACAGGGGGAGACCCACGAGCAGTACTTC. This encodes CASSTPGQGETHEQYF.